This T cell receptor (beta chain) stems from a study of T-cell memory formation after mild COVID-19. This clonotype has ten or more counts. Its cognate antigen is unknown. Via MiXCR, TCRdb re-called the 5' RACE reads, giving one row per CDR3 protein. Counted here are approximately 390,000 distinct CDR3 sequences, approximately 15% occurring once; the ten biggest clones make up around a fifth. The CDR3 loop spans 14 amino acids. V was trimmed by 0 bases and J by 2 bases, leaving 7 bases between them. Germline V gene data show CDR1 as SGHRS and CDR2 as YFSETQ. The study, taken as a whole, reports: Contracting CD4+ clones sat mainly in CM and EM; CD8+ in EMRA.

The material sequenced was PBMCs or a T cell subset sorted from them (not recorded which). The V gene is TRBV5-1, the J gene TRBJ2-3; D unresolved. The receptor comes from a man younger than 35 who had mild COVID-19 (a few samples of this study predate the infection). Cell type and time point are not known. The CDR3 bases are TGCGCCAGCAGCTTGGTCGGGCCCACAGATACGCAGTATTTT. Amino acid sequence: CASSLVGPTDTQYF.